The 6 T cell receptor beta chains presented below share a single source sample, sequenced in a study of cytomegalovirus exposure and HLA in healthy donors. Using immunoSEQ multiplex PCR, the repertoire was profiled, and TCRdb retains in-frame clones only, with some absent. This table holds approximately 140,000 clones, just under 85% found once. The sample consisted of PBMCs. The source is a woman aged 25 to 39 in good health and CMV-seronegative.

There are a few counts of this clone. The chain is built from TRBV21-1 and TRBJ2-1; TRBD1, the table's D call, lacks a check against the DNA. TRBV21-1 is a pseudogene locus. CDR3 length: 20 amino acids. The CDR3 nucleotides are TGTGCCAGCAGCAAAACCTCGGGGACAGGGTCGTTGTGTCGAAACAATGAGCAGTTCTTC. Its protein product is CASSKTSGTGSLCRNNEQFF.

This chain links TRBV6-1 with TRBJ2-7, with a possible D match to TRBD1 (5 bases). This CDR3 has 14 amino acids. V lost 6 bases and J 6 bases, leaving 18 bases between the germline ends. The germline V gene encodes CDR1 MNHNS and CDR2 SASEGT. CDR3 DNA sequence: TGTGCCAGCAGGGGGCTAGGCCTGACGTCCGAGCAGTACTTC. Encoded protein: CASRGLGLTSEQYF.

The genes are TRBV18 and TRBJ2-1; 8 bases map to TRBD2. Trimming took 2 bases from V and 6 from J; bases not matched to a gene: 12. This CDR3 has 17 residues. The V gene's germline CDR1 is KGHSH and CDR2 LQKENI. This chain's CDR3 is CASSPIGPGGASNEQFF. DNA for the CDR3: TGTGCCAGCTCACCAATAGGGCCCGGGGGGGCCTCCAATGAGCAGTTCTTC.

The genes are TRBV14 and TRBJ1-1; 8 positions match TRBD1. The germline V gene encodes CDR1 SGHDN and CDR2 FVKESK. This CDR3 has 14 amino acids. V shed 3 bases, J shed 5 bases, and the junction held 5 bases outside the gene matches. In DNA, the CDR3 is TGTGCCAGCAGCCACGGACAGGGAAGAACTGAAGCTTTCTTT. Translated, it gives CASSHGQGRTEAFF.

This chain connects TRBV19 to TRBJ1-2; the D gene is possibly TRBD1 (5 bases). The CDR3 runs to 14 residues. Trimming left V 3 bases short and J 7 bases short, with 15 bases between. Germline-derived CDR1 and CDR2 are LNHDA and SQIVND (reference sequence). CDR3 in DNA: TGTGCCAGTAGTATCGGTCAGGGTCTCGGTGGCTACACCTTC. It yields the protein CASSIGQGLGGYTF.

For the CDR3, the DNA is TGTGCCAGTAGTATAAGGGGTAGCGGTCAGCCCCAGCATTTT. Amino acids: CASSIRGSGQPQHF. V and J are TRBV19 and TRBJ1-5; the D gene is possibly TRBD1 (5 bases). CDR1 and CDR2 (germline): LNHDA, SQIVND (reference sequence). The V end was cut by 2 bases, the J end by 6 bases, with 11 bases between. CDR3 length equals 14 residues.